The next 26 T cell receptor beta chains were all read from a single sample in a study of T cell responses to AZD1222 COVID-19 vaccine. TCRdb's table, derived via immunoSEQ multiplex PCR, lists solely in-frame clones and lacks some. The sample holds approximately 140,000 clones, 80% to 95% seen once. The sample in question was peripheral blood, obtained on day 0 of MenACWY control vaccination. These receptors originate from an adult in good health.

This chain uses TRBV7-2 with TRBJ1-5, with D possibly TRBD1 on 6 matching bases. The CDR3 extends over 16 amino acids. The germline V gene encodes CDR1 SGHTA and CDR2 FQGNSA. Trimming removed 5 bases from V and 5 bases from J, with 19 bases in between. The CDR3 protein is CASSPATGKRDQPQHF. DNA of the CDR3: TGTGCCAGCAGCCCAGCCACAGGGAAGCGAGATCAGCCCCAGCATTTT. The whole variable domain, remainder taken from reference TRBV7-2 and TRBJ1-5, is GAGVSQSPSNKVTEKGKDVELRCDPISGHTALYWYRQSLGQGLEFLIYFQGNSAPDKSGLPSDRFSAERTGGSVSTLTIQRTQQEDSAVYLCASSPATGKRDQPQHFGDGTRLSIL.

This clone has only a few counts. This specimen includes other DNA sequences encoding the same CDR3. The CDR3 DNA is TGTGCCAGCAGCTTGGAGGGGAACACTGAAGCTTTCTTT. Translation gives CASSLEGNTEAFF. This chain connects TRBV7-9 to TRBJ1-1; no definite D call. CDR3 length: 13 residues. Trimming pared 3 bases from V and 1 base from J, leaving 6 bases between. Germline loops: CDR1 SEHNR, CDR2 FQNEAQ (reference sequence). Supplemented by reference TRBV7-9 and TRBJ1-1, the full variable domain reads DTGVSQNPRHKITKRGQNVTFRCDPISEHNRLYWYRQTLGQGPEFLTYFQNEAQLEKSRLLSDRFSAERPKGSFSTLEIQRTEQGDSAMYLCASSLEGNTEAFFGQGTRLTVV.

The rearrangement uses TRBV18 and TRBJ1-5; TRBD1 matches 7 bases. V trimming: 2 bases; J trimming: 3 bases; junction bases outside the gene matches: 4. CDR1 KGHSH and CDR2 LQKENI come from the germline V gene. The CDR3 has 15 amino acids. The CDR3 bases are TGTGCCAGCTCACCAAACAGGGGCATCAATCAGCCCCAGCATTTT. Its translation is CASSPNRGINQPQHF.

The J gene is TRBJ1-2, the V gene TRBV5-6; D is unresolved. The CDR3 sequence is 12 residues long. Germline V CDR1 and CDR2: SGHDT, YYEEEE. Trimming stripped 0 bases from V and 8 bases from J, with 8 bases between. CDR3 coding DNA: TGTGCCAGCAGCTTGGGAACTGGGGGCTACACCTTC. This translates into CASSLGTGGYTF.

The chain couples TRBV13 to TRBJ2-6; the D is unclear. This CDR3 is 18 amino acids long. Germline V gene data show CDR1 as PRHDT and CDR2 as FYEKMQ (reference sequence). Between the trimmed V and J ends, which lost 5 bases and 0 bases, there was a span of 17 bases. CDR3 region: CASSPRVEFFSGANVLTF. The CDR3 DNA follows: TGTGCCAGCAGCCCCCGGGTGGAGTTTTTCTCTGGGGCCAACGTCCTGACTTTC. The full variable domain, its missing parts supplied by reference TRBV13 and TRBJ2-6, is AAGVIQSPRHLIKEKRETATLKCYPIPRHDTVYWYQQGPGQDPQFLISFYEKMQSDKGSIPDRFSAQQFSDYHSELNMSSLELGDSALYFCASSPRVEFFSGANVLTFGAGSRLTVL.

CDR3 sequence: CASSRARGLRENSPLHF. As DNA, the CDR3 is TGTGCCAGCAGTCGAGCCCGGGGGCTACGTGAAAATTCACCCCTCCACTTT. This sequence joins TRBV2 and TRBJ1-6; D is perhaps TRBD1 (6 bases). V lost 5 bases to trimming and J lost 7 bases, with 21 bases between them. The germline V gene encodes CDR1 SNHLY and CDR2 FYNNEI. This CDR3 is built from 17 residues. Full variable domain (missing parts from reference TRBV2 and TRBJ1-6): EPEVTQTPSHQVTQMGQEVILRCVPISNHLYFYWYRQILGQKVEFLVSFYNNEISEKSEIFDDQFSVERPDGSNFTLKIRSTKLEDSAMYFCASSRARGLRENSPLHFGNGTRLTVT.

The chain joins TRBV6-2 or TRBV6-3 to TRBJ2-6; unclear D gene. CDR3 length: 16 residues. Trimming removed 1 base at V and 2 bases at J, with 9 bases between. The germline V gene encodes CDR1 MNHEY and CDR2 SVGEGT. CDR3 nucleotides: TGTGCCAGCAGTTACTTATTTGGCCCTGGGGCCAACGTCCTGACTTTC. This sequence encodes CASSYLFGPGANVLTF.

The genes are TRBV7-9 and TRBJ2-3; TRBD2 agrees at 7 bases. The CDR3 loop spans 18 amino acids. V lost 4 bases to trimming and J lost 0 bases; unmatched junction nucleotides: 13. The germline CDR1 and CDR2 sequences are SEHNR and FQNEAQ (reference sequence). The CDR3 DNA reads TGTGCCAGCAGCTCGGGATTTTCCTGGGGGGGGAGCACAGATACGCAGTATTTT. Translated, it gives CASSSGFSWGGSTDTQYF.

This chain links TRBV18 with TRBJ1-1, with 9 bases that match TRBD1. Germline lookup yields CDR1 KGHSH and CDR2 LQKENI. V shed 3 bases and J 3 bases; nucleotides not matched to a gene: 5. The CDR3 runs to 15 residues. The DNA for the CDR3 is TGTGCCAGCTCACCCCTGGACAGGGGACACACTGAAGCTTTCTTT. As protein: CASSPLDRGHTEAFF.

The V and J genes are TRBV9 and TRBJ1-1; D unresolved. Trimming shortened V by 0 bases and J by 4 bases, and 7 bases separated the two germline ends. Germline V gene lookup returns CDR1 SGDLS and CDR2 YYNGEE. The CDR3 length is 13 residues. The CDR3 nucleotides are TGTGCCAGCAGCGTAGAGGTGAGCACTGAAGCTTTCTTT. This encodes CASSVEVSTEAFF.

The gene calls are TRBV3-1 (or the pseudogene TRBV3-2) and TRBJ1-3; D not resolved. From germline, CDR1 is LGHDT and CDR2 YNNKEL (reference sequence). V was pared by 4 bases and J by 0 bases, with 13 bases between. The CDR3 has 16 amino acids. DNA of the CDR3: TGTGCCAGCAGCCCCCAGGCAGGAAGCTCTGGAAACACCATATATTTT. This codes for CASSPQAGSSGNTIYF.

V usage is TRBV5-1 and J usage is TRBJ1-1; D unclear. Deletions cut 0 bases from V and 4 bases from J, with 10 bases between. The CDR3 has 14 residues. The germline CDR1 and CDR2 sequences are SGHRS and YFSETQ. The CDR3 nucleotides are TGCGCCAGCAGCTTGGAGATGTCGGGCACTGAAGCTTTCTTT. It codes for CASSLEMSGTEAFF.

The genes are TRBV18 and TRBJ2-3; D might be TRBD1 (5 bases). V lost 6 bases and J 5 bases, leaving 9 bases between the germline ends. This CDR3 spans 12 amino acids. The germline gives CDR1 KGHSH, CDR2 LQKENI. CDR3 amino acids: CASSNTGDTQYF. CDR3 bases: TGTGCCAGCTCGAACACAGGAGATACGCAGTATTTT.

The chain joins TRBV5-5 to TRBJ2-3; TRBD2 matches at 8 bases. Germline CDR1 is SGHKS and CDR2 is YYEKEE (reference sequence). Trimming took 2 bases from V and 2 from J; bases not matched to a gene: 7. The CDR3 is 16 residues long. The CDR3 nucleotides are TGTGCCAGCAGCTTCCTTAGCGGGGCCCACACAGATACGCAGTATTTT. Translation gives CASSFLSGAHTDTQYF.

The rearrangement uses TRBV9 and TRBJ1-2; TRBD1 is a possible D gene (5 bases). Looked up from germline, CDR1 is SGDLS and CDR2 is YYNGEE. V was trimmed by 0 bases and J by 5 bases, leaving 17 bases between them. There are 16 residues in the CDR3. The CDR3 DNA is TGTGCCAGCAGCGTAGCTACTGGACATAGGTCTTATGGCTACACCTTC. It translates to CASSVATGHRSYGYTF.

The chain joins TRBV6-2 or TRBV6-3 to TRBJ2-5; D unresolved. The germline gives CDR1 MNHEY, CDR2 SVGEGT. The CDR3 sequence is 13 residues long. With 2 bases removed from V and 4 bases from J, the gap between germline ends came to 8 bases. The CDR3 loop is CASSYRVPETQYF. The DNA of the CDR3 is TGTGCCAGCAGTTACAGAGTCCCAGAGACCCAGTACTTC.

This clone came up once. The V and J genes are TRBV28 and TRBJ2-4; TRBD2 is a possible D gene (7 bases). Trimming cost V 5 bases and J 1 base, with 12 bases left between them. CDR3 length: 15 amino acids. CDR1 and CDR2 (germline): MDHEN, SYDVKM. The CDR3 loop is CASSTGGSAKNIQYF. The CDR3 nucleotides read TGTGCCAGCAGTACGGGGGGCTCGGCCAAAAACATTCAGTACTTC.

The chain carries TRBV5-1 and TRBJ1-4, with D possibly being TRBD1 (5 bases). This CDR3 is built from 16 residues. Germline V CDR1 and CDR2: SGHRS, YFSETQ. The ends were cut back, 4 bases at V and 3 bases at J, with 16 bases in the middle. The CDR3 nucleotides read TGCGCCAGCAGCGCCGAGCAGGGAAATTCTAATGAAAAACTGTTTTTT. Protein product: CASSAEQGNSNEKLFF.

With respect to this clone: In the same sample, other DNA sequences code for this CDR3. This CDR3 reads CASSSGLAGGQETQYF. The CDR3 nucleotides read TGCGCCAGCAGCTCCGGACTAGCGGGGGGGCAAGAGACCCAGTACTTC. The rearrangement uses TRBV5-1 and TRBJ2-5, with 15 bases aligning to TRBD2. CDR1 is SGHRS, CDR2 YFSETQ, per germline. CDR3 length equals 16 residues. J gave up 2 bases and V 3 bases, and 2 bases lay outside the gene matches.

The gene calls are TRBV4-1 and TRBJ2-1; D is undetermined. Trimming took 0 bases from V and 6 from J, leaving 12 bases between them. This CDR3 is 15 amino acids long. Germline V gene sequence: CDR1 MGHRA, CDR2 YSYEKL. CDR3 DNA: TGCGCCAGCAGCCAAGAAGTCCGCAGGCCCAATGAGCAGTTCTTC. Protein sequence: CASSQEVRRPNEQFF.

This chain links TRBV5-8 with TRBJ2-7; D call uncertain. The CDR3 loop spans 12 amino acids. V lost 8 bases and J lost 4, with 13 bases in between. Germline assignment: CDR1 SGHTS and CDR2 YDEGEE. The DNA for the CDR3 is TGTGCCAGTGCCTTAAGAGAATACGAGCAGTACTTC. It specifies CASALREYEQYF.

The chain is built from TRBV6-5 and TRBJ1-3; D possibly corresponds to TRBD1 (6 bases). Trimming took 4 bases from V and 3 from J, leaving 10 bases between them. The CDR3 length is 14 residues. Germline V gene sequence: CDR1 MNHEY, CDR2 SVGAGI. The CDR3 protein is CASSFLQGGNTIYF. In DNA, the CDR3 is TGTGCCAGCAGTTTCCTACAGGGTGGAAACACCATATATTTT.

The V call is TRBV2, the J call TRBJ1-5; 9 nucleotides agree with TRBD1. Germline V CDR1 and CDR2: SNHLY, FYNNEI. This CDR3 contains 14 residues. J gave up 5 bases and V 4 bases, and 3 bases lay outside the gene matches. DNA for the CDR3: TGTGCCAGCAGTGGGGGACAGGGCTATCAGCCCCAGCATTTT. Translated, it gives CASSGGQGYQPQHF.

The chain couples TRBV12-3 or TRBV12-4 to TRBJ1-2; D is uncertain. V lost 5 bases and J 8 bases, leaving 15 bases between the germline ends. The CDR3 loop spans 13 amino acids. CDR3 sequence reads: CASSPTRTDGYTF. The CDR3, as DNA: TGTGCCAGCAGTCCCACCCGTACGGACGGCTACACCTTC.

The rearrangement joins TRBV5-4 to TRBJ1-6; a possible D gene is TRBD1 (5 bases). Germline CDR1 is SGHNT and CDR2 is YYREEE (reference sequence). Trimming cost V 2 bases and J 0 bases, with 12 bases left between them. The CDR3 loop spans 17 amino acids. Written as DNA, the CDR3 is TGTGCCAGCAGCTTTTTTCAGGGAAGCTCCTATAATTCACCCCTCCACTTT. This encodes CASSFFQGSSYNSPLHF.

The V and J genes are TRBV5-6 and TRBJ1-1; a weak D match, TRBD1 (5 bases). The germline V gene encodes CDR1 SGHDT and CDR2 YYEEEE. The CDR3 is 14 amino acids. The V end was cut by 4 bases, the J end by 0 bases, with 10 bases between. DNA of the CDR3: TGTGCCAGCAGCCCGGGACGGTTGAACACTGAAGCTTTCTTT. Protein product: CASSPGRLNTEAFF.